This T cell receptor (beta chain) was observed in a study of blood T cell repertoires in COVID-19. At the level of the study: The study drew acute and convalescent COVID-19 samples from the United States, Italy and Spain. T cells, B-cell-depleted T cells, or PBMCs supplied cDNA or gDNA.

The CDR3 covers 16 residues. In the authors' workflow: Reference gene primer amplification gave nucleated cell count estimates. Data came from immunoSEQ multiplex PCR; TCRdb stores just in-frame clones and leaves some out. V and J calls and clone size are those listed in that table; D and trimming were worked out from the DNA. The sample lists hundreds of thousands of clones; about 87% were seen once. This chain connects TRBV12-1 to TRBJ2-7; TRBD1, the D gene given by the table, was not confirmed from the DNA. TRBV12-1 is recorded as a pseudogene. The sequenced material came from peripheral blood. This receptor was taken from a man between 65 and 85 years old with acute or convalescent COVID-19. Here the CDR3 DNA reads TGTGCCAGCAGCCGGGACAGCCGGAAGACCACCTACGAGCAGTACTTC. It yields the protein CASSRDSRKTTYEQYF.